This T cell receptor (beta chain) was recorded in a study of T-cell memory formation after mild COVID-19. Germline V CDR1 and CDR2: SEHNR, FQNEAQ (reference sequence). Unmatched junction bases numbered 7, after V lost 1 base and J lost 8 bases. CDR3 length: 15 residues. TCRdb reanalysed the 5' RACE reads using MiXCR and keeps one entry per CDR3 protein. The profile shows some 100,000 distinct CDR3 sequences, approximately 10% of them singletons. The rearrangement links TRBV7-9 to TRBJ1-2; the match to TRBD1 covers 10 bases. The sequenced material came from PBMCs or a T cell subset sorted from them (not recorded which). This clonotype was sampled from a man younger than 35 who had mild COVID-19 (a few samples of this study predate the infection). Cell type and time point are not known. The chain's CDR3 is CASSLGHRDRGGYTF. The CDR3 DNA reads as TGTGCCAGCAGCTTAGGGCACCGGGACAGGGGCGGCTACACCTTC. Complete variable domain (other parts from reference TRBV7-9 and TRBJ1-2): DTGVSQNPRHKITKRGQNVTFRCDPISEHNRLYWYRQTLGQGPEFLTYFQNEAQLEKSRLLSDRFSAERPKGSFSTLEIQRTEQGDSAMYLCASSLGHRDRGGYTFGSGTRLTVV.